This entry describes one TCR beta chain. The table lists this clonotype with a few counts. This clone's antigen is unknown. No qualities accompany the bases; no much larger clone lies one base away. This specimen belongs to a study of blood T cells in healthy people across ages (dated by TCRdb to about 2015). The study in broad terms: In model experiments, template switching captured roughly one uniquely barcoded TCR beta cDNA molecule for every two T cells. The donors were split into four age groups: young (average about 15 years), middle-aged (about 40), aged (62) and long-lived (approximately 80). The study analyzed two additional independent replicas of 1 million unique cDNA reads from the same blood draw for two donors, one aged 18 to 30 and one aged 80 or older. To avoid experimental bias, donors of different ages were spread randomly across the sequencing lanes. Using deep sequencing normalized with unique cDNA molecular identifiers, the study measured how TCR beta repertoire diversity changes with age.

V is pruned by 3 bases and J by 4 bases, leaving 5 bases of the junction without a gene match. The CDR3 contains 14 residues, cysteine and phenylalanine counted. This entry keeps only the CDR3 DNA: 42 bases, framed from base 1. The germline V gene (reference sequence) sets CDR1 to DFQATT and CDR2 to SNEGSKA. Donors were a few dozen systemically healthy Caucasian individuals from Russia aged 6 to 90 years. About 9.1 milliliters of peripheral blood were collected from each donor into EDTA-treated Vacutainer tubes. Ficoll-Paque density-gradient centrifugation was used to isolate PBMCs, with at least 6.5 million per sample. Trizol reagent was used to extract total RNA from PBMCs, with at least 5.5 micrograms per sample. The percentages of naive CD45RAhigh/CD27high T cells were determined by flow cytometry on a PBMC aliquot from every donor. Receptors were amplified or captured by 5' RACE. TCRdb lists the instrument as Illumina HiSeq 2500. A second PCR of about 7 to 12 cycles was performed with a sample-barcoded 5' primer and a J-beta primer mix. A template-switch 5' adaptor carrying 12 random nucleotides introduced a unique molecular identifier onto each TCR beta cDNA molecule. Each sample yielded at least 2.5 million CDR3-containing paired-end reads. First-strand cDNA was synthesized from all RNA with the Mint cDNA synthesis kit, primed by a TRBC-specific oligonucleotide. All cDNA was treated with uracil-DNA glycosylase and then went through a first 18-cycle PCR with the universal primers M1SS and BC2_uni_R. The source study handled its data this way. For normalization, 1 million high-quality reads were randomly selected from each sample, with every read carrying a distinct molecular identifier. Reads sharing molecular identifiers were discarded rather than binned into consensus sequences. MiTCR, run with a Q25 quality threshold and the strictest error-elimination algorithm, handled CDR3 identification, clonotype clustering and error correction. Lower-bound total TCR beta diversity was estimated with a nonparametric unseen species model using Euler transformation. TCRdb itself trimmed the public reads at Q25 with fastp, ran MiXCR and retained productive beta chains. Each entry is one CDR3 protein sequence, shown with its most common DNA and genes. It is TCRdb's table, rather than the study itself, that gives the V and J calls and clone size. For this sample the table gives 980,000 or so distinct CDR3 sequences, of which roughly 52% were detected only once. The leading ten clones occupy 13% of the sample.

Study-level results and caveats: Because the CMV infection status of the donors was unknown, age-related changes in expanded clonotypes may potentially have been confounded. Conclusive comparison of naive and antigen-experienced compartments was prevented by the profiling of bulk unsorted PBMCs. Observed TCR beta diversity correlated strongly with the percentage of naive T cells measured by flow cytometry. As age increased, observed TCR beta diversity per million T cells dropped in a roughly linear way, and a significant reduction was already evident by age around 41. Estimates of total diversity from one million sequenced T cells were regarded as lower bounds and underestimates. Compared with the aged group, the long-lived group had more naive CD4+ T cells, fewer expanded clones and increased TCR diversity, suggesting age selection.

Recombination connected TRBV20-1 to TRBJ2-1; 8 bases in the middle match TRBD2. The sequencing sample was made of blood. The source of this sequence is a man aged 25-45 years in good health. The CDR3 is CSASSLAGYNEQFF. The sequenced DNA: TGCAGTGCTAGCAGTCTAGCGGGTTACAATGAGCAGTTCTTC.